This TCR beta chain emerged from a study of blood T cell repertoires in COVID-19. At the level of the study: Collection of acute and convalescent COVID-19 samples took place in the United States, Italy and Spain. Sample material is recorded as cDNA or gDNA derived from T cells, B-cell-depleted T cells, or PBMCs.

This CDR3 region has 17 residues. Looked up from germline, CDR1 is SGHNT and CDR2 is YYREEE (reference sequence). The V segment lost 3 bases and the J segment 6 bases; nucleotides outside the gene matches: 12. Authors' processing steps: Estimation of nucleated cell counts was performed using reference gene primer amplification. Sequencing used immunoSEQ multiplex PCR; TCRdb keeps in-frame clones, though not all of them. The V and J calls and clone size are taken from that table; D and trimming were inferred from the DNA. This table has tens of thousands of clones, roughly 81% appearing once. Sequenced: peripheral blood. The TCR originated in a human donor in a cohort sampled during active COVID-19. This chain connects TRBV5-4 to TRBJ2-3; 11 bases agree with TRBD2. As DNA, the CDR3 is TGTGCCAGCAGCTCGAGACTTAGCGGGGGGGCACATGATACGCAGTATTTT. This gives the protein CASSSRLSGGAHDTQYF.